This T cell receptor beta chain stems from a study of T cell changes during pregnancy in multiple sclerosis. Sequencing used immunoSEQ multiplex PCR; TCRdb keeps in-frame clones, though not all of them. The profile shows approximately 82,000 clones, under 95% of them singletons. CDR1 and CDR2 (germline): LNHDA, SQIVND (reference sequence). The CDR3 runs 16 residues. J was trimmed by 0 bases and V by 3 bases; bases with no gene match: 5. The receptor was isolated from a female donor with multiple sclerosis, enrolled in a pregnancy study. The sequencing used CD4+ T cells from peripheral blood mononuclear cells, collected in the second trimester of pregnancy. The chain links TRBV19 to TRBJ2-4; TRBD1 agrees at 7 bases. Here the CDR3 DNA reads TGTGCCAGTAGTATTTCAGGGGGAGTAGCCAAAAACATTCAGTACTTC. As protein: CASSISGGVAKNIQYF. Combining the CDR3 with reference TRBV19 and TRBJ2-4 gives the whole variable domain DGGITQSPKYLFRKEGQNVTLSCEQNLNHDAMYWYRQDPGQGLRLIYYSQIVNDFQKGDIAEGYSVSREKKESFPLTVTSAQKNPTAFYLCASSISGGVAKNIQYFGAGTRLSVL.